The rows below give T cell receptor beta chains drawn from one sample of a study of blood T cell repertoires in COVID-19. The protocol was immunoSEQ multiplex PCR, while the TCRdb copy is restricted to in-frame clones and leaves out a portion. The sample has 110,000 or so clones; more than 60% are singletons. Sequencing input: peripheral blood. These receptors all stem from a man in his fifties or sixties with acute or convalescent COVID-19. Each CDR3 is given with its conserved first and last residue. D genes are given only for firm matches.

V gene,J gene,D gene,CDR3 protein,CDR3 DNA
TRBV7-8,TRBJ2-1,-,CASSDLATAYNEQFF,TGTGCCAGCAGCGATCTAGCGACTGCCTACAATGAGCAGTTCTTC
TRBV28,TRBJ2-5,-,CASSLPAESIEETQYF,TGTGCCAGCAGTTTACCTGCGGAGAGCATTGAAGAGACCCAGTACTTC
TRBV29-1,TRBJ1-5,TRBD1,CSGSTGGGQPQHF,TGCAGCGGATCGACAGGGGGCGGACAGCCCCAGCATTTT
TRBV28,TRBJ2-7,TRBD2,CASSLLGREYF,TGTGCCAGCAGTTTATTAGGGAGGGAGTACTTC
TRBV28,TRBJ2-7,-,CASSSAGLKRDYEQYF,TGTGCCAGCAGTTCCGCGGGACTTAAAAGGGACTACGAGCAGTACTTC
TRBV7-6,TRBJ2-2,-,CASSPRRGMNTGELFF,TGTGCCAGCAGCCCCCGCCGGGGAATGAACACCGGGGAGCTGTTTTTT
TRBV6-5,TRBJ1-3,-,CASSPTGLTIYF,TGTGCCAGCAGTCCCACAGGGCTCACCATATATTTT
TRBV5-1,TRBJ1-1,TRBD1,CASRETGWNTEAFF,TGCGCCAGCAGAGAGACAGGGTGGAACACTGAAGCTTTCTTT
TRBV7-9,TRBJ1-2,-,CASSRDGYTF,TGTGCCAGCAGCCGGGATGGCTACACCTTC
TRBV2,TRBJ2-7,-,CASSEPSVYEQYF,TGTGCCAGCAGTGAGCCTAGCGTCTACGAGCAGTACTTC
TRBV18,TRBJ1-5,-,CASSPLRSNQPQHF,TGTGCCAGCTCACCCCTTCGTAGCAATCAGCCCCAGCATTTT